These 19 T cell receptor beta chains came from one sample sequenced in a study of vaccination effects on CD4 cells after COVID-19. Generated by immunoSEQ multiplex PCR, the TCRdb table keeps only in-frame clones and is missing some. The sample lists approximately 28,000 clones, roughly 77% occurring once. Antigen-specific CD4+ T cell clonotypes were called by their expansion after viral peptide-pool culture in ViraFEST. Culture proceeded for 10 days, and CD4+ T cells were then isolated. Either the mRNA-1273 or the BNT162b2 vaccine was given to participants as two doses. These TCRs' antigens remain unknown. The material was CD4+ T cells from PBMCs cultured with HCoV-229E spike peptides, obtained after COVID-19 vaccination. Receptors were obtained from a human donor who received a COVID-19 vaccine.

V is TRBV27 and J is TRBJ1-2, with D maybe TRBD1 (5 bases). The CDR3 loop spans 14 amino acids. Trimming cost V 4 bases and J 4 bases, with 13 bases left between them. CDR1 is MNHEY and CDR2 is SMNVEV in the germline V gene (reference sequence). The CDR3 is CASSSGTLSYGYTF. The CDR3 DNA is TGTGCCAGCAGTTCTGGGACCTTGTCCTATGGCTACACCTTC.

The J gene is TRBJ2-7, the V gene TRBV3-1 (or the pseudogene TRBV3-2); 8 nucleotides line up with TRBD2. The J segment lost 5 bases and the V segment lost 4 bases, leaving 4 bases of the junction unmatched. CDR1 and CDR2 (germline): LGHDT, YNNKEL (reference sequence). This CDR3 has 13 amino acids. CDR3 amino acids: CASSPGTRDEQYF. The CDR3 DNA sequence: TGTGCCAGCAGCCCCGGGACTAGGGACGAGCAGTACTTC.

The rearrangement uses TRBV2 and TRBJ2-5; possibly TRBD2 for D (5 bases). Trimming left V 7 bases short and J 5 bases short, with 23 bases between. The CDR3 loop spans 16 amino acids. Germline lookup yields CDR1 SNHLY and CDR2 FYNNEI. The CDR3 reads CASNPLGLTYRETQYF. The CDR3 DNA follows: TGTGCCAGCAATCCCCTAGGACTGACATACCGGGAGACCCAGTACTTC.

J is TRBJ1-1 and V is TRBV11-2; D ambiguous. The CDR3 consists of 14 residues. V lost 5 bases and J 1 base, leaving 11 bases between the germline ends. CDR1 is SGHAT and CDR2 is FQNNGV in the germline V gene. CDR3 DNA: TGTGCCAGCAGCCCTTCAATTTCGAACACTGAAGCTTTCTTT. Translation gives CASSPSISNTEAFF.

This chain links TRBV4-1 with TRBJ1-5; 10 bases are a match to TRBD1. The CDR3 runs to 16 residues. Trimming took 0 bases from V and 7 from J; bases not matched to a gene: 6. Germline V lookup: CDR1 MGHRA, CDR2 YSYEKL. CDR3 bases: TGCGCCAGCAGCCAAGAGGACAGGGGGGGCAGGCAGCCCCAGCATTTT. The encoded protein is CASSQEDRGGRQPQHF.

The chain links TRBV6-2 or TRBV6-3 to TRBJ2-1, with D perhaps matching TRBD2 (6 bases). V was cut by 5 bases and J by 7 bases, with 21 bases left in between. The CDR3 is 16 amino acids. Germline V gene sequence: CDR1 MNHEY, CDR2 SVGEGT. CDR3 amino acids: CASSPSRGGGNNEQFF. CDR3 sequence (DNA): TGTGCCAGCAGTCCCTCGCGGGGAGGAGGGAATAATGAGCAGTTCTTC.

The chain employs TRBV18 and TRBJ1-5; 12 nucleotides line up with TRBD1. Germline CDR1 reads KGHSH; CDR2 reads LQKENI. Germline trimming cut 4 bases from V and 0 bases from J; bases unmatched to any gene: 4. CDR3 length: 17 amino acids. The CDR3 loop reads CASSQGQGADSNQPQHF. The CDR3 region has the DNA TGTGCCAGCTCACAGGGACAGGGGGCGGATAGCAATCAGCCCCAGCATTTT.

This rearrangement joins TRBV4-1 to TRBJ2-7, with TRBD1 matching over 8 bases. The germline V gene has CDR1 MGHRA and CDR2 YSYEKL. CDR3 size: 18 residues. V shed 1 base and J 3 bases; nucleotides not matched to a gene: 14. The CDR3 coding sequence is TGCGCCAGCAGCCAAGGGGCGGTCCCACAGGGGGGCATCTACGAGCAGTACTTC. It translates to CASSQGAVPQGGIYEQYF.

The chain combines TRBV6-5 with TRBJ2-7; D not resolved. Germline V lookup: CDR1 MNHEY, CDR2 SVGAGI. The CDR3 covers 15 residues. With 2 bases removed from V and 0 bases from J, the gap between germline ends came to 11 bases. CDR3 bases: TGTGCCAGCAGTTACAGGTCAGGAAGCTCCTACGAGCAGTACTTC. Translating it yields CASSYRSGSSYEQYF.

This sequence joins TRBV6-6 and TRBJ2-7; 8 positions agree with TRBD1. CDR3 length: 14 residues. Germline V lookup: CDR1 MNHNY, CDR2 SVGAGI (reference sequence). V was pared by 2 bases and J by 2 bases, with 2 bases of the junction left unmatched. The CDR3 here is CASSYTRGPYEQYF. The CDR3 DNA reads TGTGCCAGCAGTTACACCAGGGGGCCCTACGAGCAGTACTTC.

The chain recombines TRBV5-1 with TRBJ2-7; a possible D gene is TRBD2 (5 bases). CDR1 and CDR2 from the germline V gene are SGHRS and YFSETQ. V dropped 4 bases and J dropped 3 bases, with 20 bases sitting between them. The CDR3 is 16 amino acids. The CDR3 bases are TGCGCCAGCAGCCTGGCTGCCGCGGGCCCCAGCTACGAGCAGTACTTC. It yields the protein CASSLAAAGPSYEQYF. The full variable domain, in which reference TRBV5-1 and TRBJ2-7 provide the parts outside the CDR3, is KAGVTQTPRYLIKTRGQQVTLSCSPISGHRSVSWYQQTPGQGLQFLFEYFSETQRNKGNFPGRFSGRQFSNSRSEMNVSTLELGDSALYLCASSLAAAGPSYEQYFGPGTRLTVT.

This rearrangement joins TRBV5-8 to TRBJ1-2, with D possibly being TRBD1 (6 bases). The CDR3 covers 14 residues. The germline CDR1 and CDR2 sequences are SGHTS and YDEGEE. The V and J ends lost 1 base and 1 base respectively, with 8 bases between them. The CDR3 protein is CASSLRGLNYGYTF. CDR3 bases: TGTGCCAGCAGCTTGCGGGGGCTTAACTATGGCTACACCTTC. Combining the CDR3 with reference TRBV5-8 and TRBJ1-2 gives the whole variable domain EAGVTQSPTHLIKTRGQQATLRCSPISGHTSVYWYQQALGLGLQFLLWYDEGEERNRGNFPPRFSGRQFPNYSSELNVNALELEDSALYLCASSLRGLNYGYTFGSGTRLTVV.

This chain links TRBV29-1 with TRBJ1-1; the match to TRBD1 covers 10 bases. Germline CDR1 and CDR2: SQVTM and ANQGSEA. Losses at the gene ends were 3 bases for V and 0 bases for J; bases not matched to a gene: 1. The CDR3 totals 14 residues. CDR3 sequence (DNA): TGCAGCGTTGAGGGACAGGGGATGAACACTGAAGCTTTCTTT. Protein: CSVEGQGMNTEAFF.

J is TRBJ2-2 and V is TRBV30, with TRBD1 identical over 9 bases. Germline trimming cut 2 bases from V and 6 bases from J; bases unmatched to any gene: 10. Germline loops: CDR1 GTSNPN, CDR2 SVGIG (reference sequence). The CDR3 totals 16 residues. The CDR3 reads CAWSPTRTGDAGELFF. In nucleotides, the CDR3 is TGTGCCTGGAGTCCCACTAGGACAGGGGATGCCGGGGAGCTGTTTTTT. Variable domain in full (rest from reference TRBV30 and TRBJ2-2): SQTIHQWPATLVQPVGSPLSLECTVEGTSNPNLYWYRQAAGRGLQLLFYSVGIGQISSEVPQNLSASRPQDRQFILSSKKLLLSDSGFYLCAWSPTRTGDAGELFFGEGSRLTVL.

This chain uses TRBV5-1 with TRBJ2-3; D uncertain. Germline CDR1 reads SGHRS; CDR2 reads YFSETQ. The germline V and J ends were trimmed by 0 bases and 2 bases, with 7 bases remaining between them. This CDR3 is built from 14 residues. The CDR3 nucleotides read TGCGCCAGCAGCTTGGCCCGCGCCACAGATACGCAGTATTTT. Protein sequence: CASSLARATDTQYF.

V and J are TRBV29-1 and TRBJ2-7; no clear D. With 0 bases removed from V and 0 bases from J, the gap between germline ends came to 9 bases. Germline lookup yields CDR1 SQVTM and CDR2 ANQGSEA. The CDR3 runs to 14 residues. In DNA, the CDR3 is TGCAGCGTTGAAGATACCAGGAGCTCCTACGAGCAGTACTTC. Amino acid sequence: CSVEDTRSSYEQYF.

The chain combines TRBV5-1 with TRBJ2-3; TRBD2 agrees at 10 bases. V shed 4 bases and J 9 bases; nucleotides not matched to a gene: 17. The CDR3 is 17 amino acids. The germline CDR1 and CDR2 sequences are SGHRS and YFSETQ. The CDR3 loop is CASSLAPSGGREETQYF. The CDR3, as DNA: TGCGCCAGCAGCCTGGCCCCTAGCGGGGGCCGCGAAGAGACGCAGTATTTT.

J is TRBJ1-6 and V is TRBV30; 7 positions match TRBD1. Germline V gene data show CDR1 as GTSNPN and CDR2 as SVGIG (reference sequence). The CDR3 is 18 amino acids. V lost 4 bases to trimming and J lost 0 bases; unmatched junction nucleotides: 12. The CDR3 DNA reads TGTGCCTGGACTGGAGGGACAGCGATAAGCTCCTATAATTCACCCCTCCACTTT. It yields the protein CAWTGGTAISSYNSPLHF. The full variable domain, completed using reference TRBV30 and TRBJ1-6, is SQTIHQWPATLVQPVGSPLSLECTVEGTSNPNLYWYRQAAGRGLQLLFYSVGIGQISSEVPQNLSASRPQDRQFILSSKKLLLSDSGFYLCAWTGGTAISSYNSPLHFGNGTRLTVT.

The chain carries TRBV12-3 or TRBV12-4 and TRBJ2-4; D call uncertain. There are 13 residues in the CDR3. V shed 4 bases and J shed 2 bases, with 6 bases lying between them. CDR3 DNA sequence: TGTGCCAGCAGTTATGGATCCAAAAACATTCAGTACTTC. Residues: CASSYGSKNIQYF.